These 10 T cell receptor beta chains share one sample of origin, sequenced in a study of blood T cells in healthy people across ages. Sample-barcoded 5' priming and a J-beta primer mix drove a second PCR of about 6 to 11 cycles. TCRdb used MiXCR to reprocess the 5' RACE reads, holding one entry per CDR3 protein. Altogether over 500,000 distinct CDR3 sequences are present, approximately 52% being singletons, with the ten largest covering around an eighth. The sample consisted of blood. The receptors come from a woman aged 80 or over in good health.

At least ten counts were recorded for this clonotype. V is TRBV5-1 and J is TRBJ2-1; 11 bases line up with TRBD2. J lost 4 bases, V lost 0 bases, and 0 bases had no gene match. The CDR3 runs 15 residues. Germline-derived CDR1 and CDR2 are SGHRS and YFSETQ. The CDR3 DNA follows: TGCGCCAGCAGCTTGGGACTAGCGGGGTACAATGAGCAGTTCTTC. This gives the protein CASSLGLAGYNEQFF.

About this clonotype: A much larger clone lies one base from this, so it may be a read error. The chain couples TRBV4-1 to TRBJ2-3; 9 bases fit TRBD2. The CDR3 runs 16 residues. Germline V gene lookup returns CDR1 MGHRA and CDR2 YSYEKL. This CDR3 is CTSSQSAGGYTDTQYF. In DNA, the CDR3 is TGCACCAGCAGCCAATCGGCGGGAGGGTACACAGATACGCAGTATTTT.

The V gene is TRBV15, the J gene TRBJ2-1, with D possibly being TRBD1 (5 bases). V was pared by 0 bases and J by 4 bases, with 10 bases between. This CDR3 is 15 amino acids long. Germline-derived CDR1 and CDR2 are LNHNV and YYDKDF (reference sequence). The CDR3 here is CATSRDSGPYNEQFF. CDR3 in DNA: TGTGCCACCAGCAGAGATTCAGGGCCATACAATGAGCAGTTCTTC.

This clonotype was recorded once. The chain joins TRBV12-3 or TRBV12-4 to TRBJ2-1; tentatively, D is TRBD2 (6 bases). This CDR3 comprises 17 residues. The CDR3 sequence is CASGYNPRTSSYNEQFF. In DNA form, the CDR3 reads TGTGCTAGCGGTTATAACCCGCGCACGAGCTCCTACAATGAGCAGTTCTTC.

This clonotype was counted ten times or more. The chain has TRBV15 and TRBJ2-7; possibly TRBD1 for D (5 bases). The CDR3 has 15 amino acids. Germline V gene lookup returns CDR1 LNHNV and CDR2 YYDKDF (reference sequence). Trimming cost V 2 bases and J 0 bases, with 11 bases left between them. In DNA form, the CDR3 reads TGTGCCACCAGCAGACCGGACACGAGCTCCTACGAGCAGTACTTC. Its protein is CATSRPDTSSYEQYF. The full variable domain, its missing parts supplied by reference TRBV15 and TRBJ2-7, is DAMVIQNPRYQVTQFGKPVTLSCSQTLNHNVMYWYQQKSSQAPKLLFHYYDKDFNNEADTPDNFQSRRPNTSFCFLDIRSPGLGDTAMYLCATSRPDTSSYEQYFGPGTRLTVT.

The sample holds a few counts of this clonotype. The chain uses TRBV3-1 and TRBJ1-5; D perhaps matches TRBD1 (5 bases). CDR1 and CDR2 from the germline V gene are LGHDT and YNNKEL (reference sequence). The CDR3 totals 15 residues. Trimming cost V 3 bases and J 7 bases, with 16 bases left between them. CDR3 coding DNA: TGTGCCAGCAGCCAGGCCGGCAGCCGGGGGCAGCCCCAGCATTTT. Amino acids: CASSQAGSRGQPQHF.

This clonotype occurred many times. The V and J genes are TRBV12-3 or TRBV12-4 and TRBJ2-1, with 10 nucleotides matching TRBD2. With V trimmed by 2 bases and J by 9 bases, 1 base remained unmatched. There are 13 residues in the CDR3. The DNA of the CDR3 is TGTGCCAGCAGTTTACTAGCGGGGGCTGAGCAGTTCTTC. This encodes CASSLLAGAEQFF.

On this clonotype: Being one base from a much bigger clone, this may be a read error. The chain recombines TRBV29-1 with TRBJ2-5; no clear D gene. CDR3 length equals 14 residues. Germline CDR1 reads SQVTM; CDR2 reads ANQGSEA. Trimming left V 4 bases short and J 1 base short, with 13 bases between. The CDR3 coding sequence is TGCAGCGTTGGATCGCAGGCCGTCCAAGAGACCCAGTACTTC. Amino acid sequence: CSVGSQAVQETQYF. Complete variable domain (other parts from reference TRBV29-1 and TRBJ2-5): SAVISQKPSRDICQRGTSLTIQCQVDSQVTMMFWYRQQPGQSLTLIATANQGSEATYESGFVIDKFPISRPNLTFSTLTVSNMSPEDSSIYLCSVGSQAVQETQYFGPGTRLLVL.

In its sample, this clonotype was seen once. The chain recombines TRBV3-1 with TRBJ2-4; 10 bases map to TRBD2. From germline, CDR1 is LGHDT and CDR2 YNNKEL (reference sequence). V was pared by 6 bases and J by 0 bases, with 5 bases of the junction left unmatched. The CDR3 covers 16 residues. In nucleotides, the CDR3 is TGTGCCAGCAGTCTTTTAGCGGGAGGAGCCAAAAACATTCAGTACTTC. The encoded protein is CASSLLAGGAKNIQYF.

Many counts were recorded for this clonotype. CDR3 sequence: CSAVGLAEPYEQYF. Here the CDR3 DNA reads TGCAGTGCAGTCGGACTAGCGGAACCCTACGAGCAGTACTTC. The chain recombines TRBV20-1 with TRBJ2-7; TRBD2 matches 10 bases. Looked up from germline, CDR1 is DFQATT and CDR2 is SNEGSKA (reference sequence). Trimming took 6 bases from V and 2 from J; bases not matched to a gene: 7. The length of the CDR3 is 14 residues.